The T cell receptor (beta chain) under discussion was sequenced for a study of T cell repertoires in MIS-A myocarditis (dated by TCRdb to between 2021 and 2022). The immunoSEQ bias-controlled multiplex PCR was used to amplify TCRbeta CDR3 regions, which were then sequenced at high throughput. The paper's processing steps were these. The immunoSEQ vendor pipeline collapsed and filtered CDR3 sequences to measure the abundance and frequency of each unique TCRbeta CDR3. Dominant CDR3 amino acid sequences were clustered with SARS-CoV-2-specific ImmuneCODE TCRbeta sequences by CD-HIT at a 90% global sequence identity threshold. Clones at frequencies from 0.1 to 1 were categorized as hyperexpanded, and clones at frequencies from 0.01 to 0.1 were categorized as large. For the dominant clones, CDR3 amino acid sequences and V and J gene assignments were confirmed with MiXCR. The R stringdist package was used to calculate Levenshtein distances between the patient clonotypes and the ImmuneCODE hits. Held by TCRdb, this immuneACCESS table contains in-frame sequences only and omits some clones. Under half of the omission traces to an unresolved V gene where checked; the cause of the rest is unknown. The DNA gave D and trimming, while V, J and clone size come from that table. Counted in this sample were about 10,000 clones; around 88% of them appeared once. The ten largest clones take up around 2% of the sample.

A single count supports this clone. Its recognized antigen is unknown. There are no base qualities to consult, and no much larger clone falls within one base. The QIAamp DNA FFPE kit was used to extract genomic DNA from formalin-fixed paraffin-embedded autopsy tissue. V lost 4 bases and J lost 3 bases; the stretch between them is 25 bases long. CDR1 and CDR2 are drawn from the germline V gene (reference sequence): LNHNV, YYDKDF. The CDR3 spans 18 residues, from the cysteine through the phenylalanine. This entry keeps only the CDR3 DNA: 54 bases, framed from base 1. Sequencing was performed on thoracic lymph node tissue obtained at autopsy. The chain was built from TRBV15 and TRBJ2-7; 8 matching bases give a weak D call of TRBD2. The clonotype originates from a man aged 18 to 30 with fulminant myocarditis from multisystem inflammatory syndrome in adults (MIS-A) after COVID-19. This receptor has the CDR3 CATSTGGAPGQLNYEQYF. The nucleotide sequence is given as TGTGCCACCAGCACCGGGGGGGCACCGGGACAGCTAAACTACGAGCAGTACTTC.